These 2 T cell receptor beta chains came from one sample sequenced in a study of T cells in AML relapse after transplant. Amplification used RNA template and a modified RACE PCR instead of multiplex PCR. TCRdb called the PCR reads again in MiXCR, with one record for every CDR3 protein. The repertoire consists of over a thousand distinct CDR3 sequences, with approximately 7% occurring once and the leading ten covering 45% to 50%. The input for sequencing was bone marrow, either the whole sample or a sorted T cell fraction (not recorded which), taken in complete remission. The source is a human donor who had a stem cell transplant for acute myeloid leukemia. Part of the T cell pool may stem from the graft donor.

This clonotype was detected many times. This sequence joins TRBV30 and TRBJ1-5, with D maybe TRBD1 (6 bases). This CDR3 region has 14 residues. CDR1 is GTSNPN, CDR2 SVGIG, per germline (reference sequence). V was shortened by 1 base and J by 4 bases, with 11 bases between the two germline ends. CDR3 in amino acids: CAWSGGTLNQPQHF. CDR3 nucleotides: TGTGCCTGGAGTGGAGGGACACTTAATCAGCCCCAGCATTTT.

By share of the sample, this clonotype is hyperexpanded (1% or more). The chain is built from TRBV7-2 and TRBJ2-5, with 9 bases fitting TRBD2. The CDR3 extends over 13 amino acids. CDR1 and CDR2 (germline): SGHTA, FQGNSA. V lost 8 bases and J lost 4; bases outside the gene matches: 5. The CDR3 coding sequence is TGTGCCAGCTCTACTAGCGGGCGAGAGACCCAGTACTTC. Amino acid sequence: CASSTSGRETQYF.